These 14 T cell receptor beta chains were all obtained from the same sample, sequenced in a study of cytomegalovirus exposure and HLA in healthy donors. It was with 60 Vbeta and 13 Jbeta primers that the PCR ran. Libraries were prepared by immunoSEQ multiplex PCR; TCRdb keeps only in-frame clonotypes and omits some of them. The table has about 130,000 clones, approximately 80% seen once. The sample taken for sequencing was PBMCs. These receptors came from a man aged 25-40 years in good health and CMV-seronegative.

The CDR3 sequence: CASSSRGSSYEQYF. CDR3 DNA sequence: TGTGCCAGCAGTTCACGCGGGAGCTCCTACGAGCAGTACTTC. The chain has TRBV6-6 and TRBJ2-7, with 7 bases lining up with TRBD2. Germline trimming cut 4 bases from V and 0 bases from J; bases unmatched to any gene: 3. The germline V gene has CDR1 MNHNY and CDR2 SVGAGI (reference sequence). CDR3 length: 14 amino acids.

The genes are TRBV6-1 and TRBJ2-1; 11 nucleotides align to TRBD2. Germline values: CDR1 MNHNS, CDR2 SASEGT. Losses at the gene ends were 6 bases for V and 6 bases for J; bases not matched to a gene: 7. CDR3 length: 15 amino acids. The CDR3 DNA is TGTGCCAGCAGGGGAGGGACTAGCGGCTTCAATGAGCAGTTCTTC. This sequence encodes CASRGGTSGFNEQFF.

This sequence joins TRBV11-2 and TRBJ2-7, with D perhaps matching TRBD1 (5 bases). The V and J ends lost 2 bases and 1 base respectively, with 12 bases between them. The CDR3 loop spans 15 amino acids. CDR1 is SGHAT and CDR2 is FQNNGV in the germline V gene. CDR3 protein: CASSLFPTESYEQYF. In DNA form, the CDR3 reads TGTGCCAGCAGCTTATTTCCGACAGAGTCCTACGAGCAGTACTTC.

Only one count was recorded for this clone. The genes are TRBV19 and TRBJ1-3, with D perhaps TRBD1 (5 bases). Trimming shortened V by 3 bases and J by 2 bases, and 8 bases separated the two germline ends. Germline CDR1 LNHDA, CDR2 SQIVND (reference sequence). The CDR3 sequence is 14 residues long. CDR3 DNA: TGTGCCAGTAGTATGGCGGGGGCTGGAAACACCATATATTTT. Translated: CASSMAGAGNTIYF.

This clone was counted once. This sequence joins TRBV5-8 and TRBJ2-4; TRBD2 matches at 12 bases. The germline V gene has CDR1 SGHTS and CDR2 YDEGEE. The CDR3 loop spans 12 amino acids. V dropped 0 bases and J dropped 14; count of bases not matched to a gene: 0. The CDR3 DNA reads TGTGCCAGCAGCTTGGCTAGCGGGAGGGAGTACTTC. Amino acid sequence: CASSLASGREYF.

This clone has just one count. The chain combines TRBV5-1 with TRBJ2-7, with D possibly matching TRBD2 (7 bases). Germline V gene lookup returns CDR1 SGHRS and CDR2 YFSETQ. V was pared by 5 bases and J by 1 base, with 19 bases between. This CDR3 contains 16 residues. This CDR3 is CASSPGGGGESYEQYF. CDR3 in DNA: TGCGCCAGCAGTCCCGGGGGCGGGGGAGAGTCCTACGAGCAGTACTTC.

This clone was seen once. The J gene is TRBJ2-2, the V gene TRBV11-2, with D possibly TRBD1 on 5 matching bases. Trimming stripped 5 bases from V and 2 bases from J, with 9 bases between. Germline V CDR1 and CDR2: SGHAT, FQNNGV. The CDR3 has 14 residues. The DNA of the CDR3 is TGTGCCAGCAGCCCCCAGGGAAACACCGGGGAGCTGTTTTTT. As protein: CASSPQGNTGELFF.

The chain carries TRBV30 and TRBJ1-2; TRBD1 aligns across 9 bases. The CDR3 runs to 15 residues. CDR1 GTSNPN and CDR2 SVGIG come from the germline V gene (reference sequence). The trim removed 2 bases at V and 5 bases at J, leaving 9 bases unmatched. CDR3: CAWSPPGQGGYGYTF. The CDR3 region has the DNA TGTGCCTGGAGTCCCCCGGGACAGGGAGGTTATGGCTACACCTTC.

The chain couples TRBV2 to TRBJ2-5; a weak D match, TRBD1 (6 bases). Germline-derived CDR1 and CDR2 are SNHLY and FYNNEI. The V gene lost 0 bases and the J gene lost 1 base, with 9 bases spanning the gap. This CDR3 region has 15 residues. The CDR3 DNA reads TGTGCCAGCAGTGAAGCTCCAGGGGCCCAAGAGACCCAGTACTTC. Residues: CASSEAPGAQETQYF.

This clone was seen a few times. The CDR3 here is CASSSWISRGRNTGELFF. CDR3 nucleotide sequence: TGTGCCAGCAGCTCGTGGATCTCGCGCGGGAGAAACACCGGGGAGCTGTTTTTT. The V call is TRBV7-8, the J call TRBJ2-2, with 7 nucleotides matching TRBD2. This CDR3 region has 18 residues. The germline V gene encodes CDR1 SGHVS and CDR2 FQNEAQ. Trimming took 4 bases from V and 2 from J; bases not matched to a gene: 13.

The V call is TRBV7-8, the J call TRBJ2-3, with D maybe TRBD2 (6 bases). The V gene lost 5 bases and the J gene lost 4 bases, with 13 bases spanning the gap. The V gene's germline CDR1 is SGHVS and CDR2 FQNEAQ. This CDR3 is built from 14 residues. The CDR3 region is CASSLWGVADTQYF. Written as DNA, the CDR3 is TGTGCCAGCAGCCTCTGGGGGGTGGCAGATACGCAGTATTTT.

The rearrangement uses TRBV4-2 and TRBJ1-5, with 8 bases fitting TRBD1. CDR1 is LGHNA, CDR2 YNFKEQ, per germline. V shed 0 bases, J shed 3 bases, and the junction held 4 bases outside the gene matches. The CDR3 covers 16 residues. Here the CDR3 DNA reads TGTGCCAGCAGCCAAGAGGGACAGGTGCACAATCAGCCCCAGCATTTT. Protein: CASSQEGQVHNQPQHF.

This rearrangement joins TRBV6-6 to TRBJ2-1, with a weak D call TRBD2 (5 bases). The V gene lost 2 bases and the J gene lost 11 bases, with 10 bases spanning the gap. CDR1 and CDR2 (germline): MNHNY, SVGAGI (reference sequence). The length of the CDR3 is 12 residues. The CDR3: CASSYPGFKQFF. DNA of the CDR3: TGTGCCAGCAGTTACCCGGGATTCAAGCAGTTCTTC.

This clone was detected once. The chain joins TRBV18 to TRBJ1-1; TRBD1 is a possible D gene (5 bases). With 7 bases removed from V and 6 bases from J, the gap between germline ends came to 12 bases. Germline CDR1 and CDR2: KGHSH and LQKENI. CDR3 length equals 12 residues. The CDR3, as DNA: TGTGCCAGCTGGGGGGGGATGGCTGAAGCTTTCTTT. This sequence encodes CASWGGMAEAFF.